This TCR beta chain derives from a study of monozygotic twins with cystic fibrosis. A word on this clone: No antigen is known for it.

Per germline, CDR1 LGHNT and CDR2 FRNRAP. The junction had 5 bases not matched to a gene; V was cut back by 2 bases and J by 3 bases. The CDR3 covers 16 residues. General study points: No link emerged between shared CDR3 counts and age, concordance or severity.

Sequenced by immunoSEQ multiplex PCR; TCRdb stores in-frame clones only, minus some. The sample lists 32,000 or so clones, 92% occurring once. The receptor was derived from a girl between 2 and 10 years old with cystic fibrosis. Sequenced sample: blood. This sequence joins TRBV12-5 and TRBJ2-2, with TRBD2 identical over 8 bases. The CDR3 nucleotides are TGTGCTAGTGGTTTGAAAGCGGGAGTGGACACCGGGGAGCTGTTTTTT. As protein: CASGLKAGVDTGELFF.